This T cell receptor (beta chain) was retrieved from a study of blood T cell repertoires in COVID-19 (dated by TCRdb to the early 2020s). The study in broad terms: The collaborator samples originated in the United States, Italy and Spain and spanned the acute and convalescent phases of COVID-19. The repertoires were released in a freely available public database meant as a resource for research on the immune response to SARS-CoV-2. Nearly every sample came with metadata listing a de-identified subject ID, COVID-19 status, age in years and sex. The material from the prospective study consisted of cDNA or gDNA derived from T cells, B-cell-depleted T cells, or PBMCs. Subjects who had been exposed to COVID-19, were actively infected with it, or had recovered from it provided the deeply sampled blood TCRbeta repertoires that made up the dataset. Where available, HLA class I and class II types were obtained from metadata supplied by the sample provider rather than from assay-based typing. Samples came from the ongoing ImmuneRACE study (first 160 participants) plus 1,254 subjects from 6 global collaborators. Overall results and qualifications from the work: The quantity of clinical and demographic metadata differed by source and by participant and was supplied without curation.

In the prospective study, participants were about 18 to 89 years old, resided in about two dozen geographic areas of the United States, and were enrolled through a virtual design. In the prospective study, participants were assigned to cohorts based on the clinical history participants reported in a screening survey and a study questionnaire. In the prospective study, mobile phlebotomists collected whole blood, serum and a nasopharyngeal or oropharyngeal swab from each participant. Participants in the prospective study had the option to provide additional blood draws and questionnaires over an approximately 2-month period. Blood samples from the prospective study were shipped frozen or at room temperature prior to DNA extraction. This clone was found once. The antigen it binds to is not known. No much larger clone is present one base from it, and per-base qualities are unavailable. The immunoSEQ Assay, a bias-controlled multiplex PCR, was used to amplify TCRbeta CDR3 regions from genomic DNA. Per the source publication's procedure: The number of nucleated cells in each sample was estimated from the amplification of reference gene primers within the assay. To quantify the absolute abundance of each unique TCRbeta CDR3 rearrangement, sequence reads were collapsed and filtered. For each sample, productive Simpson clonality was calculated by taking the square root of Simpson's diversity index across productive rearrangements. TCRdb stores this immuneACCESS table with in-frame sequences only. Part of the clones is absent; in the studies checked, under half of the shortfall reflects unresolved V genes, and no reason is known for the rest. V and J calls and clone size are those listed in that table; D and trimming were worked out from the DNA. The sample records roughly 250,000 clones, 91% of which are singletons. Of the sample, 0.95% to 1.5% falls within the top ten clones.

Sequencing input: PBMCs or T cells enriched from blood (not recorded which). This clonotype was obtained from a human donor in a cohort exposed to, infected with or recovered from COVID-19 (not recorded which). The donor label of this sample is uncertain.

CDR3 reads: CASSLGPENTIYF. The nucleotide sequence is given as TGTGCCAGCAGCTTAGGCCCCGAGAACACCATATATTTT. The chain links TRBV7-2 with TRBJ1-3; there is no confident call for the D gene. Deletion took 1 base off V and 7 bases off J, with a span of 8 bases between the germline ends. Inclusive of the bounding cysteine and phenylalanine, the CDR3 is 13 residues long. Just CDR3 DNA is preserved here, 39 bases in frame from base 1. The germline V gene provides CDR1 SGHTA and CDR2 FQGNSA.